These 6 T cell receptor beta chains came from one sample sequenced in a study of beta chain features in type 1 diabetes. General observations from the study: Shorter TCRB CDR3s, moderately but significantly so, were found in Type 1 diabetes patients in all four CD4+ subsets.

No antigen has been identified for these receptors. The study reverse transcribed the entire isolated RNA, so it sequenced expressed TCRB transcripts. Measured with immunoSEQ multiplex PCR; TCRdb has only the in-frame clones, and not every one. The table shows 500,000 to 850,000 clones, with 11% to 15% occurring only once. The sample consisted of naive CD4+ T cells from blood. The receptors stem from a man aged 18 to 29 with type 1 diabetes.

This clone was recorded a few times. The chain is built from TRBV20-1 and TRBJ2-1; the D is unclear. Germline loops: CDR1 DFQATT, CDR2 SNEGSKA (reference sequence). The CDR3 covers 10 residues. The CDR3 protein is CRPEPVEQFF. The CDR3 nucleotides are TGCAGACCCGAGCCCGTTGAGCAGTTCTTC.

This clone was seen a handful of times. This sequence joins TRBV28 and TRBJ2-2, with D possibly being TRBD2 (5 bases). Germline CDR1 MDHEN, CDR2 SYDVKM. Trimming took 6 bases from V and 6 from J, leaving 8 bases between them. The CDR3 is 12 residues long. CDR3 sequence (DNA): TGTGCCAGCAGGGAGGTCGCCGGGGAGCTGTTTTTT. It codes for CASREVAGELFF.

This sequence joins TRBV5-4 and TRBJ1-3, with D maybe TRBD1 (5 bases). This CDR3 contains 15 residues. V was pared by 3 bases and J by 2 bases, with 12 bases between. Germline CDR1 reads SGHNT; CDR2 reads YYREEE (reference sequence). CDR3 amino acids: CASSSARGAGNTIYF. The DNA for the CDR3 is TGTGCCAGCAGCTCCGCTAGGGGAGCTGGAAACACCATATATTTT.

J is TRBJ1-1 and V is TRBV30; D gene unclear. The CDR3 has 13 residues. The V gene lost 2 bases and the J gene lost 4 bases, with 11 bases spanning the gap. Germline V lookup: CDR1 GTSNPN, CDR2 SVGIG (reference sequence). The CDR3 spells CAWSLSRSTEAFF. The CDR3 region has the DNA TGTGCCTGGAGTCTAAGTCGGAGCACTGAAGCTTTCTTT.

Remarks on this clone: One end of the junction fails to match germline, which may point to a read error. The chain links TRBV7-7 to TRBJ2-2; possibly TRBD2 for D (5 bases). The CDR3 loop spans 15 amino acids. Germline V lookup: CDR1 SSHAT, CDR2 FNYEAQ (reference sequence). CDR3 region: CASSLARPGTGELFF. The DNA of the CDR3 is TGTGCTAGCAGCTTAGCCCGGCCGGGGACCGGGGAGCTGTTTTTT.

This clone was counted between two and nine times. CDR3 in DNA: TGTGCCATCAACCCGGGACTAGCCGACAATGAGCAGTTCTTC. Translating it yields CAINPGLADNEQFF. The chain carries TRBV10-3 and TRBJ2-1; 9 bases line up with TRBD2. Germline CDR1 ENHRY, CDR2 SYGVKD. The CDR3 is 14 residues long. V was pared by 7 bases and J by 5 bases, with 6 bases of the junction left unmatched.